These 23 T cell receptor beta chains came from one sample sequenced in a study of T cells in Graves' hyperthyroidism and ophthalmopathy. RNA transcripts provided the source from which TCR beta CDR3 regions were amplified. Carried out on the TCR CDR3, a first-round RT-PCR used the HTBI primer set. Via MiXCR, TCRdb re-called the multiplex PCR reads, giving one row per CDR3 protein. The data show a few hundred thousand distinct CDR3 sequences, with approximately 18% seen just once and less than 40% held by the top ten. Sequencing was carried out using blood. The receptors derive from a man in his forties or fifties with Graves' ophthalmopathy.

The sample holds a few counts of this clonotype. The CDR3 bases are TGCGCCAGCAGCCAAGGGGGACCGGCGACGACCCAGTACTTC. It codes for CASSQGGPATTQYF. The V and J genes are TRBV4-1 and TRBJ2-5; D possibly uses TRBD1 or TRBD2 (5 bases each). The length of the CDR3 is 14 residues. The V gene lost 1 base and the J gene lost 7 bases, with 13 bases spanning the gap. CDR1 is MGHRA, CDR2 YSYEKL, per germline.

A few counts support this clonotype. It may be a read error: a sequence one base away is much more abundant. The CDR3 does not close with the conserved phenylalanine or tryptophan, likely indicating a read error. As DNA, the CDR3 is TGTGCCCGACAGGGACTAGCATCCACAGATACGCAGTATTCT. Its translation: CARQGLASTDTQYS. V gene TRBV2 combines with J gene TRBJ2-3; 9 nucleotides align to TRBD2. Germline CDR1 reads SNHLY; CDR2 reads FYNNEI. The junction had 8 bases not matched to a gene; V was cut back by 11 bases and J by 2 bases. This CDR3 contains 14 residues.

In its sample, this clonotype was seen many times. The V and J genes are TRBV5-1 and TRBJ2-1; weak D call: TRBD2 (6 bases). From germline, CDR1 is SGHRS and CDR2 YFSETQ. There are 15 residues in the CDR3. Trimming stripped 4 bases from V and 1 base from J, with 12 bases between. CDR3 nucleotide sequence: TGCGCCAGCAGCCCCGGGGGAGTTTCCTACAATGAGCAGTTCTTC. Protein: CASSPGGVSYNEQFF.

The chain joins TRBV2 to TRBJ2-7; 12 nucleotides line up with TRBD2. The germline V gene encodes CDR1 SNHLY and CDR2 FYNNEI. The CDR3 contains 15 residues. Trimming cost V 2 bases and J 3 bases; bases outside gene matches: 2. CDR3 bases: TGTGCCAGCAGTGAACTAGCGGGAGGGCACTACGAGCAGTACTTC. Its protein is CASSELAGGHYEQYF.

As for this clonotype: A junction boundary mismatches the germline segment, possibly from a read error. V gene TRBV9 combines with J gene TRBJ2-3; D gene ambiguous. The V gene's germline CDR1 is SGDLS and CDR2 YYNGEE. This CDR3 comprises 16 residues. The CDR3 nucleotides are TGTGTCAGCAGCGTAAGCACCCAGATAAGCACAGATACGCAGTATTTT. It encodes CVSSVSTQISTDTQYF.

In this sample, this clonotype turned up many times. The V call is TRBV3-1, the J call TRBJ2-2; D assignment may be TRBD1 or TRBD2 (5 bases each). The length of the CDR3 is 15 residues. In germline, CDR1 is LGHDT, CDR2 YNNKEL (reference sequence). The V end lost 4 bases, the J end lost 4 bases, and 13 bases lay between the germline ends. The CDR3 coding sequence is TGTGCCAGCAGCCTGAGAGGGGATGGCACCGGGGAGCTGTTTTTT. This sequence encodes CASSLRGDGTGELFF.

The table lists this clonotype with many counts. The chain combines TRBV20-1 with TRBJ2-5; 8 bases agree with TRBD2. Germline V gene lookup returns CDR1 DFQATT and CDR2 SNEGSKA (reference sequence). V trimming: 0 bases; J trimming: 4 bases; junction bases outside the gene matches: 16. This CDR3 has 18 residues. CDR3: CSAREGMNGRAVTETQYF. CDR3 nucleotides: TGCAGTGCTAGAGAGGGCATGAACGGGAGGGCCGTTACAGAGACCCAGTACTTC.

The rearrangement joins TRBV29-1 to TRBJ2-7; 7 positions match TRBD1. The CDR3 contains 15 residues. With 4 bases clipped from V and 0 bases from J, the junction kept 9 bases outside the gene matches. CDR1 and CDR2 from the germline V gene are SQVTM and ANQGSEA. CDR3 in DNA: TGCAGCGTTGCCCCTCCGGACAGGAGCTCCTACGAGCAGTACTTC. Residues: CSVAPPDRSSYEQYF.

This sequence joins TRBV5-1 and TRBJ2-1; 7 bases are shared with TRBD2. CDR3 size: 15 residues. The V and J ends lost 0 bases and 3 bases, in that order; junction bases with no gene match: 3. Germline CDR1 is SGHRS and CDR2 is YFSETQ. The CDR3 protein is CASSLASGIYNEQFF. The CDR3 DNA reads TGCGCCAGCAGCTTGGCCAGCGGGATCTACAATGAGCAGTTCTTC.

This clonotype was observed at least ten times. V usage is TRBV28 and J usage is TRBJ1-5, with D unclear. Germline assignment: CDR1 MDHEN and CDR2 SYDVKM. Trimming took off 2 bases at V and 1 base at J, with 6 bases between the two ends. The CDR3 is 14 amino acids. The CDR3 nucleotides read TGTGCCAGCAGTTTACGGCAGAGCAATCAGCCCCAGCATTTT. Its translation: CASSLRQSNQPQHF.

The CDR3 DNA reads as TGTGCCAGCAGTGAATCGGGCGGGACTCGGGGCTACACCTTC. Its protein product is CASSESGGTRGYTF. This sequence joins TRBV6-1 and TRBJ1-2, with a tentative D call TRBD1 (5 bases). The CDR3 covers 14 residues. The V gene lost 2 bases and the J gene lost 8 bases, with 15 bases spanning the gap. Germline V gene lookup returns CDR1 MNHNS and CDR2 SASEGT.

This clonotype has a handful of counts. The chain is built from TRBV5-1 and TRBJ1-6; D gene uncertain. With 1 base removed from V and 0 bases from J, the gap between germline ends came to 17 bases. The CDR3 has 19 residues. Germline assignment: CDR1 SGHRS and CDR2 YFSETQ. CDR3 in DNA: TGCGCCAGCAGCTTGTCTTTCGCCGGCCGGAGCTCCTATAATTCACCCCTCCACTTT. Translating it yields CASSLSFAGRSSYNSPLHF.

This clonotype was counted between two and nine times. J is TRBJ2-6 and V is TRBV3-1, with TRBD1 matching over 8 bases. Germline lookup yields CDR1 LGHDT and CDR2 YNNKEL (reference sequence). The CDR3 loop spans 18 amino acids. Trimming cost V 4 bases and J 2 bases; bases outside gene matches: 10. CDR3 residues: CASSLPGTGRPGANVLTF. CDR3 coding DNA: TGTGCCAGCAGCCTCCCCGGGACAGGCCGACCTGGGGCCAACGTCCTGACTTTC.

This clonotype showed up just a few times. The rearrangement joins TRBV2 to TRBJ1-2, with D possibly matching TRBD1 (5 bases). CDR1 SNHLY and CDR2 FYNNEI come from the germline V gene. The CDR3 runs 14 residues. V lost 3 bases and J lost 6, with 14 bases in between. The CDR3: CASSEDMAEDGYTF. CDR3 coding DNA: TGTGCCAGCAGTGAGGACATGGCGGAGGATGGCTACACCTTC.

This clonotype came up a few times. The chain uses TRBV5-1 and TRBJ1-1; D unresolved. This CDR3 spans 14 amino acids. V was cut by 1 base and J by 4 bases, with 11 bases left in between. Per germline, CDR1 SGHRS and CDR2 YFSETQ. The CDR3, as DNA: TGCGCCAGCAGCTTGAACCTGGGGAGCACTGAAGCTTTCTTT. This encodes CASSLNLGSTEAFF.

This clonotype was detected many times. V and J are TRBV11-3 and TRBJ2-5; 8 nucleotides match TRBD1. CDR1 is SGHNT and CDR2 is YENEEA in the germline V gene. V lost 2 bases to trimming and J lost 5 bases; unmatched junction nucleotides: 1. The CDR3 covers 13 residues. Here the CDR3 reads CASSLQGAETQYF. The CDR3 DNA reads as TGTGCCAGCAGCTTACAGGGGGCCGAGACCCAGTACTTC.

At least ten counts were recorded for this clonotype. The chain couples TRBV24-1 to TRBJ2-1; TRBD2 is a possible D gene (5 bases). This CDR3 comprises 15 residues. Germline CDR1 KGHDR, CDR2 SFDVKD. V was shortened by 9 bases and J by 0 bases, with 14 bases between the two germline ends. The CDR3 bases are TGTGCCACCGGGAGCTACTCGAGCTCCTACAATGAGCAGTTCTTC. Amino acid sequence: CATGSYSSSYNEQFF.

This rearrangement joins TRBV28 to TRBJ2-5; 11 bases match TRBD2. CDR1 MDHEN and CDR2 SYDVKM come from the germline V gene. The CDR3 is 17 amino acids. J was trimmed by 2 bases and V by 5 bases; bases with no gene match: 10. The CDR3 bases are TGTGCCAGCAGTCGGGGGACTAGCGGAGACCGACAAGAGACCCAGTACTTC. This gives the protein CASSRGTSGDRQETQYF.

This clonotype has only a few counts. This chain uses TRBV5-1 with TRBJ2-1; D might be TRBD2 (5 bases). Germline loops: CDR1 SGHRS, CDR2 YFSETQ. The CDR3 runs to 16 residues. Trimming took 4 bases from V and 7 from J, leaving 21 bases between them. CDR3 nucleotides: TGCGCCAGCAGCCCGGAGGTGACTATATCCCTTAATGAGCAGTTCTTC. The encoded protein is CASSPEVTISLNEQFF.

This clonotype was seen ten or more times. The V gene is TRBV28, the J gene TRBJ1-5; a possible D gene is TRBD1 (5 bases). The germline CDR1 and CDR2 sequences are MDHEN and SYDVKM. The V and J ends lost 6 bases and 1 base respectively, with 16 bases between them. The CDR3 spans 16 residues. The CDR3 DNA sequence: TGTGCCAGCAGCCCGCCGAGGGGTGCAAGCAATCAGCCCCAGCATTTT. Its protein is CASSPPRGASNQPQHF.

This clonotype has a handful of counts. V is TRBV6-2 or TRBV6-3 and J is TRBJ2-3, with 8 bases that match TRBD2. With V trimmed by 0 bases and J by 1 base, 3 bases remained unmatched. This CDR3 is 16 amino acids long. Germline CDR1 MNHEY, CDR2 SVGEGT. The CDR3 spells CASSYSSGGGTDTQYF. CDR3 DNA: TGTGCCAGCAGTTACTCGAGCGGGGGCGGCACAGATACGCAGTATTTT.

The CDR3 nucleotides read TGTGCCAGCAGCTTAGCCTGGCCAGCAGATACGCAGTATTTT. Translated, it gives CASSLAWPADTQYF. The rearrangement links TRBV11-3 to TRBJ2-3; D not certain. The CDR3 has 14 amino acids. The V gene's germline CDR1 is SGHNT and CDR2 YENEEA. Trimming cost V 1 base and J 4 bases, with 9 bases left between them. The full variable domain, in which reference TRBV11-3 and TRBJ2-3 provide the parts outside the CDR3, is EAGVVQSPRYKIIEKKQPVAFWCNPISGHNTLYWYLQNLGQGPELLIRYENEEAVDDSQLPKDRFSAERLKGVDSTLKIQPAELGDSAVYLCASSLAWPADTQYFGPGTRLTVL.

V gene TRBV11-2 combines with J gene TRBJ2-7, with 12 bases fitting TRBD2. The V segment lost 5 bases and the J segment 3 bases; nucleotides outside the gene matches: 8. Germline V lookup: CDR1 SGHAT, CDR2 FQNNGV. This CDR3 is built from 16 residues. In DNA form, the CDR3 reads TGTGCCAGCAGCCTTAGGGGGACTAGCGGGTTCTACGAGCAGTACTTC. This sequence encodes CASSLRGTSGFYEQYF.